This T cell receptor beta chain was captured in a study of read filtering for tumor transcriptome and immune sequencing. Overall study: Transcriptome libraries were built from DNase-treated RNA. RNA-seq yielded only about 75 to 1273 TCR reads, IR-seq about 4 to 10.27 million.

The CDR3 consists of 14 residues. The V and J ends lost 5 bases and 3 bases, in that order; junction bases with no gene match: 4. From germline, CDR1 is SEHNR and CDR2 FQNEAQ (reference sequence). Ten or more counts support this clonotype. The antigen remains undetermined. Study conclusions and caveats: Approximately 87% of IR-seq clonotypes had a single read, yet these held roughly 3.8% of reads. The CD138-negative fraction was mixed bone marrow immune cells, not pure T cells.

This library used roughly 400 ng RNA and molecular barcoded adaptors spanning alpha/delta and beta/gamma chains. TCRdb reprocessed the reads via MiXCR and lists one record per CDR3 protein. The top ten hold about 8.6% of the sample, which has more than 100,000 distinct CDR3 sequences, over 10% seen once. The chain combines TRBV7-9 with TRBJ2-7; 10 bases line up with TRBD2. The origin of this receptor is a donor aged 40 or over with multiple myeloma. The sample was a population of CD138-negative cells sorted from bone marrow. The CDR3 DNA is TGTGCCAGCAGCAAGGGGACTAGCGTCTACGAGCAGTACTTC. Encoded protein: CASSKGTSVYEQYF.